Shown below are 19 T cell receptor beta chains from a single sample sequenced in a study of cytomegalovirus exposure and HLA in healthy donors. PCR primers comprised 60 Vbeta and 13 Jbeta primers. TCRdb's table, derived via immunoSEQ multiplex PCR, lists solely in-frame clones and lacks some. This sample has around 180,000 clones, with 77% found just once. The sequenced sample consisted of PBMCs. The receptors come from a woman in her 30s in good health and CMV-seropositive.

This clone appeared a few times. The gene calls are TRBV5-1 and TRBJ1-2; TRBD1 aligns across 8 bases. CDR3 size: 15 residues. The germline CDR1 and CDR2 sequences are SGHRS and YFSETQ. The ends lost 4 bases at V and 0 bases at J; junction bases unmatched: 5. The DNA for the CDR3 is TGCGCCAGCAGCCAAAAACAGGGGGCTAACTATGGCTACACCTTC. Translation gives CASSQKQGANYGYTF.

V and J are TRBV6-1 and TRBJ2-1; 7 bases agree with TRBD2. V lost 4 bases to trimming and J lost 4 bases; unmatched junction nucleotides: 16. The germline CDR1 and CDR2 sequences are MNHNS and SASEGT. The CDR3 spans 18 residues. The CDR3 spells CASSVMPAGEAGYNEQFF. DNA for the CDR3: TGTGCCAGCAGTGTTATGCCGGCGGGAGAGGCTGGGTACAATGAGCAGTTCTTC.

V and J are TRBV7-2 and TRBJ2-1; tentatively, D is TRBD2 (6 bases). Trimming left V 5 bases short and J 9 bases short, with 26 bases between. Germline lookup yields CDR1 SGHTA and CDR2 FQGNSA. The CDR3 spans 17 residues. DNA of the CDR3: TGTGCCAGCAGCCCTGGTGGCGGGACCTCGGTTAACGGTGAGCAGTTCTTC. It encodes CASSPGGGTSVNGEQFF.

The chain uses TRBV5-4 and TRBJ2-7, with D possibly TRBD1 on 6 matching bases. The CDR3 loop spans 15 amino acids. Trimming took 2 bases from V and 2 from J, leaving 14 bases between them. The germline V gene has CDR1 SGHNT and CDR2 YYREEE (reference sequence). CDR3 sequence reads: CASSLGQNIAYEQYF. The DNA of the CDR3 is TGTGCCAGCAGCTTAGGACAGAATATTGCCTACGAGCAGTACTTC. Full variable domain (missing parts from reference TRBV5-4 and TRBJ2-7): ETGVTQSPTHLIKTRGQQVTLRCSSQSGHNTVSWYQQALGQGPQFIFQYYREEENGRGNFPPRFSGLQFPNYSSELNVNALELDDSALYLCASSLGQNIAYEQYFGPGTRLTVT.

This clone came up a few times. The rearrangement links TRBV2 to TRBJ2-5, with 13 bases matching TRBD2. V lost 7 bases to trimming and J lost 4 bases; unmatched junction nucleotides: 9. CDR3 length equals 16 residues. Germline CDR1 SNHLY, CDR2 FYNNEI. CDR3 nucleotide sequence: TGTGCCAGCACCAACGGACTAGCGGGAGTGAGAGAGACCCAGTACTTC. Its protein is CASTNGLAGVRETQYF.

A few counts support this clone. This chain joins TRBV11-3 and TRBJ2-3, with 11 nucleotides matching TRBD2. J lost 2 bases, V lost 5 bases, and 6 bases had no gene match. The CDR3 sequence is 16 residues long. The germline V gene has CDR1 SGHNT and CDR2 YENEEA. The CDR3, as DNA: TGTGCCAGCAGCGCCCGGACTAGCGGGCTCACAGATACGCAGTATTTT. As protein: CASSARTSGLTDTQYF.

This CDR3 reads CASSQDGDRRGTIYF. The CDR3 DNA reads as TGCGCCAGCAGCCAAGACGGAGACCGACGGGGCACCATATATTTT. The chain carries TRBV4-3 and TRBJ1-3; no definite D call. The CDR3 totals 15 residues. Looked up from germline, CDR1 is LGHNA and CDR2 is YSLEER. V was shortened by 0 bases and J by 9 bases, with 15 bases between the two germline ends.

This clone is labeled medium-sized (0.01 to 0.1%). CDR3 sequence reads: CASSESRSGGSYEQYF. The CDR3 DNA follows: TGCGCCAGCAGTGAGTCGAGGTCAGGGGGTTCCTACGAGCAGTACTTC. J is TRBJ2-7 and V is TRBV10-1; 7 nucleotides line up with TRBD1. The CDR3 loop spans 16 amino acids. CDR1 and CDR2 (germline): WNHNN, SYGVQD (reference sequence). Trimming cost V 0 bases and J 1 base; bases outside gene matches: 6.

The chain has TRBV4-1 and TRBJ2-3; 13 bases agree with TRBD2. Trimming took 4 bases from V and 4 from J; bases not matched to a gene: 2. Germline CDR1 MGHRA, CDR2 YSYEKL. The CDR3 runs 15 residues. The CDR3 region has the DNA TGCGCCAGCAGCCCTGGGACTAGCGGGGCAGATACGCAGTATTTT. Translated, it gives CASSPGTSGADTQYF.

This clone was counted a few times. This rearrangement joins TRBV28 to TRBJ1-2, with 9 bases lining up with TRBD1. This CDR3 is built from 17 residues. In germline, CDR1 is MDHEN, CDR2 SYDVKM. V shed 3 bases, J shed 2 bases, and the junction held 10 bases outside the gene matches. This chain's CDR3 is CASSFVGPGTGNYGYTF. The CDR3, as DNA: TGTGCCAGCAGTTTTGTTGGTCCCGGGACAGGGAACTATGGCTACACCTTC.

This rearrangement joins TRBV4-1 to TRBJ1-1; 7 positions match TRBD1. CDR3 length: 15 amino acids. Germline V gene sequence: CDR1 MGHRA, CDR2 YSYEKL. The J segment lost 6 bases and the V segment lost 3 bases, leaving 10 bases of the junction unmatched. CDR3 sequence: CASSQNTGEGAEAFF. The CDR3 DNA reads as TGCGCCAGCAGCCAGAACACAGGGGAAGGGGCTGAAGCTTTCTTT.

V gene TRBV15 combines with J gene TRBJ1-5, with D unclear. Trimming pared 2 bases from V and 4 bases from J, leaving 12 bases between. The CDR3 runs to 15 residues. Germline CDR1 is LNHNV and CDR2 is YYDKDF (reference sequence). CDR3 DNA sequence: TGTGCCACCAGCAGACGAGCCGGAGGAAATCAGCCCCAGCATTTT. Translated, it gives CATSRRAGGNQPQHF.

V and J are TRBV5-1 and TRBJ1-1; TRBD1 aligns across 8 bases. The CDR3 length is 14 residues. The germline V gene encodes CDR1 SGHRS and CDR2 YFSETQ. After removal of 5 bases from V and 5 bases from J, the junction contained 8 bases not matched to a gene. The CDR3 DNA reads TGCGCCAGCAGGGACGGACAGGGATGGACTGAAGCTTTCTTT. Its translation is CASRDGQGWTEAFF.

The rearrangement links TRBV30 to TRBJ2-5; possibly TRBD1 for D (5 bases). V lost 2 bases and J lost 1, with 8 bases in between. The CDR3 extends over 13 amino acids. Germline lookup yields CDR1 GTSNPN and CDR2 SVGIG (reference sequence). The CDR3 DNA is TGTGCCTGGAGTAGAGACAGCCAAGAGACCCAGTACTTC. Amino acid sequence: CAWSRDSQETQYF.

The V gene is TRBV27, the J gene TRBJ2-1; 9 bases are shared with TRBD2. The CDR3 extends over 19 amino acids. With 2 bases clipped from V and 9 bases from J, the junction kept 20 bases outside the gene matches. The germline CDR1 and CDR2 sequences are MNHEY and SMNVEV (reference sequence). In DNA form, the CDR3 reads TGTGCCAGCAGTTTAGGCGGGAGGGTACGCGATCGGATGTTAGTTGAGCAGTTCTTC. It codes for CASSLGGRVRDRMLVEQFF.

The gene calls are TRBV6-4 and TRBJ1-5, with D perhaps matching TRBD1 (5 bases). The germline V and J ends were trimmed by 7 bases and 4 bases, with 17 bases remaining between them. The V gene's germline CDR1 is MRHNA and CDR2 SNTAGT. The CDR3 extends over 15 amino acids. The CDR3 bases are TGTGCCAGCATATCTTATGGGGACTCAAATCAGCCCCAGCATTTT. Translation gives CASISYGDSNQPQHF.

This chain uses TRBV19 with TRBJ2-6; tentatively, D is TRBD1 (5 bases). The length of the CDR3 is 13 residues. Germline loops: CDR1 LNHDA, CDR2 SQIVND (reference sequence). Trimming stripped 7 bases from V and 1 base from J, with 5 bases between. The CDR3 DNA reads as TGTGCCAGTACAGGGTCTGGGGCCAACGTCCTGACTTTC. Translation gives CASTGSGANVLTF. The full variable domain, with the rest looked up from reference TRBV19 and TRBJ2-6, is DGGITQSPKYLFRKEGQNVTLSCEQNLNHDAMYWYRQDPGQGLRLIYYSQIVNDFQKGDIAEGYSVSREKKESFPLTVTSAQKNPTAFYLCASTGSGANVLTFGAGSRLTVL.

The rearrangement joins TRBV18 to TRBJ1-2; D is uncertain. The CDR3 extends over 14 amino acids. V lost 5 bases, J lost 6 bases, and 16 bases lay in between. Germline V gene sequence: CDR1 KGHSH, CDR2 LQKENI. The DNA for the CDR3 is TGTGCCAGCTCAGCTAACCGAGAAGTTGATGGCTACACCTTC. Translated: CASSANREVDGYTF.

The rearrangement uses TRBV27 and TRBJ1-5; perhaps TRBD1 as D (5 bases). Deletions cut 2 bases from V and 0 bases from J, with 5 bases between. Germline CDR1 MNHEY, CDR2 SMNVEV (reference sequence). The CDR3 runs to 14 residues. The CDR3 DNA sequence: TGTGCCAGCAGTTTAGGGGCTAGCAATCAGCCCCAGCATTTT. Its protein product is CASSLGASNQPQHF.